The 14 T cell receptor beta chains in this list originate from one sample, sequenced in a study of T-cell memory formation after mild COVID-19. MiXCR, run by TCRdb on the 5' RACE reads, gives a single entry per CDR3 protein. The sample lists just over 150,000 distinct CDR3 sequences, around a third occurring once. The specimen was PBMCs or a T cell subset sorted from them (not recorded which). Receptors originate from an adult woman who had mild COVID-19 (a few samples of this study predate the infection). Cell type and time point are not known.

The rearrangement uses TRBV7-3 and TRBJ1-4; tentatively, D is TRBD1 (6 bases). The germline CDR1 and CDR2 sequences are SGHTA and FQGTGA. The ends were cut back, 2 bases at V and 7 bases at J, with 26 bases in the middle. This CDR3 region has 19 residues. CDR3: CASSLSRDRREIVCEKLFF. DNA for the CDR3: TGTGCCAGCAGCTTATCCCGAGACAGGCGCGAAATTGTCTGTGAAAAACTGTTTTTT.

This clonotype was detected a few times. This chain links TRBV29-1 with TRBJ2-6; TRBD1 agrees at 8 bases. V shed 6 bases and J 0 bases; nucleotides not matched to a gene: 13. CDR3 length: 18 amino acids. Germline V gives CDR1 SQVTM, CDR2 ANQGSEA. As DNA, the CDR3 is TGCAGCGTGTCCGTATATGGGACAGGCTACTCTGGGGCCAACGTCCTGACTTTC. This codes for CSVSVYGTGYSGANVLTF.

The chain is built from TRBV3-1 and TRBJ1-5, with D hard to call. V was cut by 0 bases and J by 2 bases, with 8 bases left in between. The CDR3 length is 15 residues. Looked up from germline, CDR1 is LGHDT and CDR2 is YNNKEL (reference sequence). In nucleotides, the CDR3 is TGTGCCAGCAGCCAAGACCAGCGGGGCAATCAGCCCCAGCATTTT. Translation gives CASSQDQRGNQPQHF.

Only a few counts were recorded for this clonotype. The chain couples TRBV4-1 to TRBJ2-1, with D unclear. The germline CDR1 and CDR2 sequences are MGHRA and YSYEKL. The V end lost 3 bases, the J end lost 9 bases, and 6 bases lay between the germline ends. The CDR3 consists of 11 residues. The CDR3 DNA is TGCGCCAGCAGCCATAAGAGTGAGCAGTTCTTC. This sequence encodes CASSHKSEQFF.

This clonotype was counted a few times. V is TRBV10-3 and J is TRBJ2-1; 8 bases map to TRBD1. Trimming took 7 bases from V and 12 from J; bases not matched to a gene: 17. Germline CDR1 ENHRY, CDR2 SYGVKD. CDR3 length equals 15 residues. CDR3 coding DNA: TGTGCCATCAAGCCGGGAGCGGCAGGGGGCGACGGGCAGTTCTTC. Translating gives CAIKPGAAGGDGQFF.

The CDR3 region has the DNA TGTGCCAGCAGTGTGGGACAGGGGGAAGTGGTGACTGAAGCTTTCTTT. Amino acids: CASSVGQGEVVTEAFF. The chain combines TRBV2 with TRBJ1-1; 11 bases map to TRBD1. The CDR3 spans 16 residues. CDR1 SNHLY and CDR2 FYNNEI come from the germline V gene. Unmatched junction bases numbered 9, after V lost 4 bases and J lost 5 bases.

The chain uses TRBV14 and TRBJ2-1; D gene uncertain. The CDR3 covers 13 residues. The V and J ends lost 1 base and 4 bases respectively, with 5 bases between them. Looked up from germline, CDR1 is SGHDN and CDR2 is FVKESK. For the CDR3, the DNA is TGTGCCAGCAGCCAAGGATATTACAATGAGCAGTTCTTC. Amino acids: CASSQGYYNEQFF.

This chain links TRBV7-3 with TRBJ2-3; D unresolved. Germline CDR1 is SGHTA and CDR2 is FQGTGA. The CDR3 length is 13 residues. Between the trimmed V and J ends, which lost 1 base and 2 bases, there was a span of 4 bases. DNA of the CDR3: TGTGCCAGCAGCTTAATCATCACAGATACGCAGTATTTT. It is translated as CASSLIITDTQYF.

The V gene is TRBV10-3, the J gene TRBJ1-5; D remains ambiguous. Germline V gene sequence: CDR1 ENHRY, CDR2 SYGVKD. The germline V and J ends were trimmed by 6 bases and 5 bases, with 11 bases remaining between them. CDR3 size: 13 residues. The CDR3 DNA follows: TGTGCCATCAGCCCGGCAGAAGATCAGCCCCAGCATTTT. It translates to CAISPAEDQPQHF.

The chain has TRBV29-1 and TRBJ1-1, with a tentative D call TRBD1 (5 bases). Germline-derived CDR1 and CDR2 are SQVTM and ANQGSEA. The CDR3 spans 12 residues. V was shortened by 6 bases and J by 4 bases, with 12 bases between the two germline ends. The CDR3 loop is CSVGGAATEAFF. As DNA, the CDR3 is TGCAGCGTGGGGGGTGCGGCCACTGAAGCTTTCTTT.

The chain joins TRBV27 to TRBJ2-3; 8 bases match TRBD2. This CDR3 has 15 residues. Germline V gene sequence: CDR1 MNHEY, CDR2 SMNVEV (reference sequence). With V trimmed by 0 bases and J by 3 bases, 2 bases remained unmatched. This chain's CDR3 is CASSLSSGATDTQYF. The CDR3 DNA reads TGTGCCAGCAGTTTATCTAGCGGGGCGACAGATACGCAGTATTTT.

This clonotype was observed many times. The chain carries TRBV15 and TRBJ1-5; 9 positions match TRBD1. Trimming at V came to 8 bases and at J to 3 bases, leaving 17 bases not matched to a gene. Per the germline V gene, CDR1 is LNHNV and CDR2 is YYDKDF (reference sequence). The CDR3 has 18 residues. The DNA for the CDR3 is TGTGCCACCGCTCCGGGACAGGGAAGGCTGGTAAACAATCAGCCCCAGCATTTT. This encodes CATAPGQGRLVNNQPQHF.

This clonotype was counted between two and nine times. This rearrangement joins TRBV24-1 to TRBJ2-7; 9 positions agree with TRBD1. With 3 bases clipped from V and 6 bases from J, the junction kept 14 bases outside the gene matches. The CDR3 sequence is 17 residues long. Germline loops: CDR1 KGHDR, CDR2 SFDVKD. The CDR3 DNA reads TGTGCCACCAGTGATGAAACCGGGACAGGGAATCTTCTCGAGCAGTACTTC. Amino acid sequence: CATSDETGTGNLLEQYF.

In the case of this clonotype: At one end the junction does not follow the germline gene, possibly because of a read error. The chain has TRBV12-3 or TRBV12-4 and TRBJ1-1, with D tentatively TRBD1 (6 bases). The CDR3 sequence is 13 residues long. CDR3 residues: CASTQYRDTEAFF. In DNA form, the CDR3 reads TGTGCCAGCACTCAATACCGGGACACCGAAGCTTTCTTT.